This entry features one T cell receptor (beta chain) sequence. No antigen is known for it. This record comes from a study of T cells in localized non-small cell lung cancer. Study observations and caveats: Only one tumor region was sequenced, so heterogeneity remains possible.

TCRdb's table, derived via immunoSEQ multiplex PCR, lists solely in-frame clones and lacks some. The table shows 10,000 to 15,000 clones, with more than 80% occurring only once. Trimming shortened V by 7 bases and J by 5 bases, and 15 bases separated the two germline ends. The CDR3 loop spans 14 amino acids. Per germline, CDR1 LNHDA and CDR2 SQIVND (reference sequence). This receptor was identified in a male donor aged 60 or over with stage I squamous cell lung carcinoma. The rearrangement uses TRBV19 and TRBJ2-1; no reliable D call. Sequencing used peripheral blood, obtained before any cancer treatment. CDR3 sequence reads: CASKFESLNNEQFF. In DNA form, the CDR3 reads TGTGCCAGTAAGTTCGAGTCCCTAAACAATGAGCAGTTCTTC.